This T cell receptor beta chain was sequenced during a study of T cells after yellow fever vaccination. Each CDR3 protein is one row after TCRdb ran MiXCR on the 5' RACE reads. The sample holds some 600,000 distinct CDR3 sequences, 17% seen once. Concerning this clonotype itself: As yet, its antigen is unknown.

General study results and limits: Any FACS-sorted repertoire could hold abundant clonotypes that contaminate it from the bulk population.

Trimming took 8 bases from V and 4 from J, leaving 18 bases between them. The germline V gene encodes CDR1 MNHEY and CDR2 SVGEGT. CDR3 length: 14 amino acids. The rearrangement joins TRBV6-2 or TRBV6-3 to TRBJ2-7; no firm D call. This TCR came from a man between 18 and 35 years old who received the YFV17D yellow fever vaccine. The sample in question was PBMCs, obtained around 5 days after the first yellow fever vaccination. This CDR3 is CASHRATSNYEQYV. CDR3 sequence (DNA): TGTGCCAGCCATAGGGCGACATCGAATTACGAGCAGTACGTC.